This T cell receptor beta chain was identified in a study of cytotoxic CD8 clonotypes in ibrutinib-treated CLL. Overall study context: Partial responses totalled approximately 24 and complete responses 2; after median around 74 months, approximately 15 remained remitted and roughly twelve progressed. There were, on average, approximately 260,000 productive templates and some 90,000 productive rearrangements per sample.

Sequencing was performed with immunoSEQ multiplex PCR; in TCRdb, only in-frame clones are kept and a portion is missing. Found here are about 140,000 clones, 76% of them singletons; the top ten hold about 5%. In germline, CDR1 is SNHLY, CDR2 FYNNEI. Unmatched junction bases numbered 9, after V lost 6 bases and J lost 8 bases. The CDR3 consists of 15 residues. Cryopreserved PBMCs provided around 2 micrograms of genomic DNA for the TCR beta libraries. The TCR comes from a human donor with chronic lymphocytic leukemia. The chain joins TRBV2 to TRBJ2-1; 11 bases line up with TRBD2. The source was PBMCs, collected after 24 months of ibrutinib treatment. The CDR3 loop reads CASSILAGAMYEQFF. The CDR3 region has the DNA TGTGCCAGCAGCATACTAGCGGGAGCTATGTATGAGCAGTTCTTC.